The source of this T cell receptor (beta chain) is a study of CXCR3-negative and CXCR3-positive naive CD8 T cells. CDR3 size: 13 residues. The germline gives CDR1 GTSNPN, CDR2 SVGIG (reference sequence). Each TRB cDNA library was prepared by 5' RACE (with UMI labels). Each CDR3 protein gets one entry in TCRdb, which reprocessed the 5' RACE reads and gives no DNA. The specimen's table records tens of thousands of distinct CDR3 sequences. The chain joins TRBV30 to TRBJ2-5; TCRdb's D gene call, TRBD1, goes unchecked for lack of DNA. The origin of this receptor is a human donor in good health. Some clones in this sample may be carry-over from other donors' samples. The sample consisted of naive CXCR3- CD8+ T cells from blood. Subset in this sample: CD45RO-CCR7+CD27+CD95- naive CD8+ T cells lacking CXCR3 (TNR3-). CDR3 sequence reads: CACTGLGAGTQYF.